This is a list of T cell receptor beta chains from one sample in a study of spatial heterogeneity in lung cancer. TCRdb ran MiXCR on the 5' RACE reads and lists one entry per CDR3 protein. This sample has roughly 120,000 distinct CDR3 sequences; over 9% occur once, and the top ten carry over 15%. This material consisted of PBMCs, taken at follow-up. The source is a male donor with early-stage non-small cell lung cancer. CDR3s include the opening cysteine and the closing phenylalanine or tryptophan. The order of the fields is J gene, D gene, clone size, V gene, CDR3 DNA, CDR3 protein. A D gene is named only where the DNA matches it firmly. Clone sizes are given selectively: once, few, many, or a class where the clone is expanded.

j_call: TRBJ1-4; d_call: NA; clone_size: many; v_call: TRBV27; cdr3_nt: TGTGCCAGCAGTTTACCTTACCGGACAATTAGGACTAATGAAAAACTGTTTTTT; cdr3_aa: CASSLPYRTIRTNEKLFF
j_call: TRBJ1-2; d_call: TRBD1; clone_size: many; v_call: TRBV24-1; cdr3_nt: TGTGCCACCAGTTCGACAGGGGGCGACTATGGCTACACCTTC; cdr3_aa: CATSSTGGDYGYTF
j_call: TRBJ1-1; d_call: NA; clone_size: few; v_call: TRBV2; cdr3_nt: TGTGCCAGCAGCTCGAAGGGGGACGTGATGAACACTGAAGCTTTCTTT; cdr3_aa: CASSSKGDVMNTEAFF
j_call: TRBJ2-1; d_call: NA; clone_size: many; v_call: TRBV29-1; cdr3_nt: TGCAGCGTTGAGACAGGCCTTCGCTCCTACAATGAGCAGTTCTTC; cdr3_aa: CSVETGLRSYNEQFF
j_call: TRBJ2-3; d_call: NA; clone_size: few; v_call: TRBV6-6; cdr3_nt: TGTGCCAGCAGTTACGTGAGGTTCTTTTCAGATACGCAGTATTTT; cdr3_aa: CASSYVRFFSDTQYF
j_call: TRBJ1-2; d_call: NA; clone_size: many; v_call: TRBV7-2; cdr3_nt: TGTGCCAGCAGCCCCGTCAAGGGAGACTATGGCTACACCTTC; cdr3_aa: CASSPVKGDYGYTF
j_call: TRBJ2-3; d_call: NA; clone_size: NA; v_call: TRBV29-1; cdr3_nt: TGCAGCGTTGAAGATGAGGGACACCACACAGATACGCAGTATTTT; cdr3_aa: CSVEDEGHHTDTQYF
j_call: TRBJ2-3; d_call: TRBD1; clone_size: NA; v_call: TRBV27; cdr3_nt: TGTGCCACCCGACGGATGAGGGGGCTCGGAGATACGCAGTATTTT; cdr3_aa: CATRRMRGLGDTQYF
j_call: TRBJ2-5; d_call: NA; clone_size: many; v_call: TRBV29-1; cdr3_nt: TGCAGCGTTGAAGGGCAGATCCAAGAGACCCAGTACTTC; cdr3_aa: CSVEGQIQETQYF
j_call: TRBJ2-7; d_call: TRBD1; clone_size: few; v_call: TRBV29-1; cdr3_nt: TGCAGCGTTGAAGTCTCAGGGGGCGCCGAGCAGTACTTC; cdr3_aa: CSVEVSGGAEQYF
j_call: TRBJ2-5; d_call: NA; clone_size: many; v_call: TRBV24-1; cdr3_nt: TGTGCCACCAGTGACGGAAGCAAGGGGACCCAGTACTTC; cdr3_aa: CATSDGSKGTQYF
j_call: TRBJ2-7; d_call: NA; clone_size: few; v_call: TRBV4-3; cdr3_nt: TGCGCCAGCAGCCAAGAATCACAGGGTGGATACGAGCAGTACTTC; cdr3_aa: CASSQESQGGYEQYF
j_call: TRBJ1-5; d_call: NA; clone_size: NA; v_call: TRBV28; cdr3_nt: TGTGCCAGCAGGACTGGCAATCAGCCCCAGCATTTT; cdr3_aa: CASRTGNQPQHF
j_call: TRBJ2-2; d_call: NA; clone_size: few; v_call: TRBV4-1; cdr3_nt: TGCGCCAGCAGCCAAGTAGTGGCAGGGGCCACCGGGGAGCTGTTTTTT; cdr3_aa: CASSQVVAGATGELFF
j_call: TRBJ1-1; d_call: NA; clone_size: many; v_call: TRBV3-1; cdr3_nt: TGTGCCAGCAGCCAAGATCCAGAGAACACTGAAGCTTTCTTT; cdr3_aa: CASSQDPENTEAFF
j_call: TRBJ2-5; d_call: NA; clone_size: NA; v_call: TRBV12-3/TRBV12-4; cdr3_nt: TGTGCCAGCAGTTTAGGATTCGGGGAAGAGACCCAGTACTTC; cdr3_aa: CASSLGFGEETQYF
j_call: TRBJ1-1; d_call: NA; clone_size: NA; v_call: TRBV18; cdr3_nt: TGTGCCAGCTCACCACCTAGAGGGATCACTGAAGCTTTCTTT; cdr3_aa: CASSPPRGITEAFF
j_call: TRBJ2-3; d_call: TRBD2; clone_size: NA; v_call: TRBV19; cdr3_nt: TGTGCCAGTAGTATACAGCGGGGCCCCACAGATACGCAGTATTTT; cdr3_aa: CASSIQRGPTDTQYF
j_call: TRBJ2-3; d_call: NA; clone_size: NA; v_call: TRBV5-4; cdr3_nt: TGTGCCAGCAGCTCCAAAAGGACTGGAAGCACAGATACGCAGTATTTT; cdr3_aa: CASSSKRTGSTDTQYF
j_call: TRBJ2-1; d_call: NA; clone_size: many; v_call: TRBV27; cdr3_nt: TGTGCCAGCAGTTTACAGGGGAGCTCATACAATGAGCAGTTCTTC; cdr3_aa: CASSLQGSSYNEQFF
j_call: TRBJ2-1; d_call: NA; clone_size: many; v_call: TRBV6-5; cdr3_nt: TGTGCCAGCTGCCGGGCTAGAATGCTCAATGAGCAGTTCTTC; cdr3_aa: CASCRARMLNEQFF
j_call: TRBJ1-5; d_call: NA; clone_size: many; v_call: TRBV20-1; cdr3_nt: TGCAGTGCTAGTATCAGGAATCAGCCCCAGCATTTT; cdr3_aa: CSASIRNQPQHF
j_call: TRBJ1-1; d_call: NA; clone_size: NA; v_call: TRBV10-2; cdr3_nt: TGCGCCAGCAATGCTATCGGTAGTAACAGAGCTTTCTTT; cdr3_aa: CASNAIGSNRAFF
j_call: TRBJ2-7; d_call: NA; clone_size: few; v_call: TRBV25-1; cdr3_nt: TGTGCCAGCTGTGACTCACAGGGAGGCACCTACGAGCAGTACTTC; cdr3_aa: CASCDSQGGTYEQYF